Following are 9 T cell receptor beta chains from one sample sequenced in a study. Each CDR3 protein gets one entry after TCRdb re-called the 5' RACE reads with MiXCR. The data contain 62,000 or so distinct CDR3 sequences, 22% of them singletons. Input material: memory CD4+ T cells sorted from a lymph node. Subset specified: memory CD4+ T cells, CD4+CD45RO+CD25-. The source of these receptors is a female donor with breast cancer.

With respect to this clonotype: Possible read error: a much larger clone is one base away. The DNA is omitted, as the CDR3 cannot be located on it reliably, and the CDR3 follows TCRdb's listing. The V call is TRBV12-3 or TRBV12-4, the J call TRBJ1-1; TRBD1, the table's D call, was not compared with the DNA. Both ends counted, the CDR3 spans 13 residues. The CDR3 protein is CASSPLSVGMGAW.

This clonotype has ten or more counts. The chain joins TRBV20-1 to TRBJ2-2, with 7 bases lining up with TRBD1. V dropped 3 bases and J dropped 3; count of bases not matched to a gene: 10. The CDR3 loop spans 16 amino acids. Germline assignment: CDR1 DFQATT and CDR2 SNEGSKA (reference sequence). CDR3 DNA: TGCAGTGCTAGGGAACCGACAGGGATTGACACCGGGGAGCTGTTTTTT. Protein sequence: CSAREPTGIDTGELFF.

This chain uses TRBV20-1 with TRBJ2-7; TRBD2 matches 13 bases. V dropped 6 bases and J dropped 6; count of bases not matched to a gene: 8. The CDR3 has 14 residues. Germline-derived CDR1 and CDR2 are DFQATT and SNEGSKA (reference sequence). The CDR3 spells CSATTSGRASEQYF. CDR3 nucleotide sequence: TGCAGTGCCACTACTAGCGGGAGGGCCTCCGAGCAGTACTTC.

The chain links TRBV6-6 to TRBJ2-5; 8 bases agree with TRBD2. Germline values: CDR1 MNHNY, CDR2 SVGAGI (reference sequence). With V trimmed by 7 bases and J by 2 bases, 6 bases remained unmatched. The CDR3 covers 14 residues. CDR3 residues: CASKPGLEQETQYF. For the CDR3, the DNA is TGTGCCAGCAAACCGGGACTAGAACAAGAGACCCAGTACTTC.

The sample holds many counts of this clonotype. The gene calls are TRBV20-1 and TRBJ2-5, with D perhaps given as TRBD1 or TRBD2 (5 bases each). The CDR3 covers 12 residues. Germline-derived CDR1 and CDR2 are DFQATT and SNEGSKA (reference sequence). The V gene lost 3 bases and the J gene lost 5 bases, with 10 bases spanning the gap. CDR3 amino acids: CSARRGVETQYF. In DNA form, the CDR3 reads TGCAGTGCTAGGAGAGGGGTCGAGACCCAGTACTTC.

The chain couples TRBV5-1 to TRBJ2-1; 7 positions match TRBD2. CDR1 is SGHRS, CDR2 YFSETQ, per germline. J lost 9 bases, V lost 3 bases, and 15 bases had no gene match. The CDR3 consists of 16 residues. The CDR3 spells CASSSAGSSGPSEQFF. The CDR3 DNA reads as TGCGCCAGCAGCTCCGCCGGGTCTAGCGGCCCCAGTGAGCAGTTCTTC.

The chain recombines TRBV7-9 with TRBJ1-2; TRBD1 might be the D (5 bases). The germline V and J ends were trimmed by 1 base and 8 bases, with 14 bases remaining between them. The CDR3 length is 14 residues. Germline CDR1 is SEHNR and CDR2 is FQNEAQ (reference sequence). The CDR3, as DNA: TGTGCCAGCAGCTTAGTAGGACCGGGGCTCGGCTACACCTTC. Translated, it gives CASSLVGPGLGYTF.

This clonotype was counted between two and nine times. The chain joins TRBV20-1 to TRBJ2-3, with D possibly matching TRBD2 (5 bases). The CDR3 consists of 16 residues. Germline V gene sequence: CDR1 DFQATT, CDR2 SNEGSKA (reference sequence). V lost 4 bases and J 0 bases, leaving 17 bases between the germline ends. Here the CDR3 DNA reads TGCAGTGCTATGGGGAGCCTTTACTCTAGCACAGATACGCAGTATTTT. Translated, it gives CSAMGSLYSSTDTQYF.

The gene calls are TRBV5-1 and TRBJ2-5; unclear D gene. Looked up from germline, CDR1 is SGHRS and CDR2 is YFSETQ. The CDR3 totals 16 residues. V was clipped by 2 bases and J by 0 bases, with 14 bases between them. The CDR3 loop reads CASSLGSQPDQETQYF. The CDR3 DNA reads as TGCGCCAGCAGCTTAGGAAGCCAACCCGACCAAGAGACCCAGTACTTC.